Following are 17 T cell receptor beta chains from one sample sequenced in a study of T-cell reconstitution after alpha-beta-depleted transplantation in children. The TCRbeta library incorporated unique molecular identifiers. MiXCR, applied by TCRdb to the PCR reads, yields one record per CDR3 protein. The data show approximately 17,000 distinct CDR3 sequences, roughly 8% seen once. The material was PBMCs, mostly from graft donor cells, obtained 60 days after TCRalphabeta/CD19-depleted stem cell transplant. Source of these receptors: a boy under three years old who had a stem cell transplant for Wiskott-Aldrich syndrome, so the T cells may come from the graft donor.

This clonotype was found many times. V is TRBV29-1 and J is TRBJ2-3; 13 bases align to TRBD2. Germline CDR1 reads SQVTM; CDR2 reads ANQGSEA. V lost 8 bases and J lost 4; bases outside the gene matches: 6. CDR3 length: 14 amino acids. CDR3 sequence reads: CSTSGRAGSDTQYF. CDR3 coding DNA: TGCAGCACTAGCGGGAGGGCCGGTTCAGATACGCAGTATTTT.

This clonotype was seen ten or more times. This chain uses TRBV21-1 with TRBJ2-5; TRBD1, as called in the table, went unchecked against the DNA. TRBV21-1 is a listed pseudogene. The CDR3 is made up of 18 amino acids. CDR3 loop: CASSKVTAGPGRGETQYF. The CDR3 nucleotides are TGTGCCAGCAGCAAAGTAACCGCCGGGCCAGGGCGGGGAGAGACCCAGTACTTC.

The chain links TRBV5-6 to TRBJ1-2; 8 bases are a match to TRBD1. CDR1 and CDR2 from the germline V gene are SGHDT and YYEEEE. The CDR3 contains 13 residues. J lost 4 bases, V lost 3 bases, and 2 bases had no gene match. The chain's CDR3 is CASSWGQAYGYTF. CDR3 nucleotides: TGTGCCAGCAGCTGGGGACAGGCCTATGGCTACACCTTC.

This clonotype was observed at least ten times. The chain couples TRBV20-1 to TRBJ1-5, with D unresolved. This CDR3 comprises 13 residues. Trimming took off 0 bases at V and 4 bases at J, with 7 bases between the two ends. Germline V gene data show CDR1 as DFQATT and CDR2 as SNEGSKA (reference sequence). Written as DNA, the CDR3 is TGCAGTGCTAGAGAGATTGCGAATCAGCCCCAGCATTTT. Translating it yields CSAREIANQPQHF.

The chain uses TRBV27 and TRBJ1-6; D is ambiguous. The CDR3 is made up of 16 amino acids. V gave up 3 bases and J gave up 2 bases, with 11 bases separating them. In germline, CDR1 is MNHEY, CDR2 SMNVEV (reference sequence). The CDR3 DNA reads as TGTGCCAGCAGTTTTCTCCCAGGCACCTATAATTCACCCCTCCACTTT. Translation: CASSFLPGTYNSPLHF.

This clonotype appeared many times. The CDR3 sequence is CASSFRLAGEQFF. CDR3 bases: TGTGCCAGCAGTTTTAGACTAGCGGGAGAGCAGTTCTTC. V is TRBV7-2 and J is TRBJ2-1; TRBD2 matches at 11 bases. The CDR3 length is 13 residues. Germline V gene lookup returns CDR1 SGHTA and CDR2 FQGNSA. V gave up 6 bases and J gave up 10 bases; unmatched junction bases: 5.

This clonotype was observed at least ten times. The V gene is TRBV24-1, the J gene TRBJ2-1, with D unresolved. CDR3 length: 11 residues. The germline V and J ends were trimmed by 6 bases and 9 bases, with 8 bases remaining between them. Germline values: CDR1 KGHDR, CDR2 SFDVKD. The CDR3 region is CATSFGFEQFF. The CDR3 bases are TGTGCCACCAGTTTCGGGTTTGAGCAGTTCTTC.

This clonotype was counted many times. The genes are TRBV12-3 or TRBV12-4 and TRBJ2-1; 8 positions match TRBD2. The CDR3 totals 17 residues. J gave up 5 bases and V 1 base, and 10 bases lay outside the gene matches. CDR3 region: CASSLEELGGRNNEQFF. In DNA, the CDR3 is TGTGCCAGCAGTTTAGAGGAGTTAGGCGGGAGGAACAATGAGCAGTTCTTC.

Concerning this clonotype: The junction departs from the called germline gene at one end, perhaps through a read error. The chain is built from TRBV20-1 and TRBJ2-1; D is ambiguous. Germline V lookup: CDR1 DFQATT, CDR2 SNEGSKA (reference sequence). This CDR3 comprises 12 residues. CDR3 nucleotides: TGCAGTGCTATTGCCTCCTACCATGAGCAGTTCTTC. Its protein is CSAIASYHEQFF.

This clonotype was counted only a few times. The genes are TRBV10-1 and TRBJ2-7; 8 nucleotides align to TRBD1. V dropped 3 bases and J dropped 4; count of bases not matched to a gene: 8. Germline V lookup: CDR1 WNHNN, CDR2 SYGVQD (reference sequence). CDR3 length: 15 amino acids. The CDR3 here is CASSDNRTGIYEQYF. The CDR3 nucleotides are TGCGCCAGCAGTGATAATAGGACAGGGATATACGAGCAGTACTTC.

This clonotype was picked up many times. The V call is TRBV20-1, the J call TRBJ2-1; 8 bases map to TRBD2. Per the germline V gene, CDR1 is DFQATT and CDR2 is SNEGSKA (reference sequence). This CDR3 is 14 amino acids long. After removal of 2 bases from V and 6 bases from J, the junction contained 6 bases not matched to a gene. The CDR3 DNA follows: TGCAGTGCTAGACCGGGAGGGACCGTCAATGAGCAGTTCTTC. This sequence encodes CSARPGGTVNEQFF.

Ten or more counts support this clonotype. The chain links TRBV10-2 to TRBJ2-1; tentative D call: TRBD2 (6 bases). The V end was cut by 4 bases, the J end by 0 bases, with 10 bases between. The CDR3 extends over 15 amino acids. From germline, CDR1 is WSHSY and CDR2 SAAADI. CDR3 residues: CASSGGGISYNEQFF. The CDR3 DNA sequence: TGCGCCAGCAGTGGAGGCGGGATCTCCTACAATGAGCAGTTCTTC.

In this sample, this clonotype turned up many times. The chain employs TRBV5-6 and TRBJ2-7; 7 nucleotides match TRBD1. CDR1 is SGHDT and CDR2 is YYEEEE in the germline V gene. Trimming removed 4 bases from V and 2 bases from J; junction bases left unmatched: 6. This CDR3 is built from 14 residues. Here the CDR3 DNA reads TGTGCCAGCAGCGCCTGGGACAGACCCTACGAGCAGTACTTC. It specifies CASSAWDRPYEQYF. Full variable domain (remainder filled in from reference TRBV5-6 and TRBJ2-7): DAGVTQSPTHLIKTRGQQVTLRCSPKSGHDTVSWYQQALGQGPQFIFQYYEEEERQRGNFPDRFSGHQFPNYSSELNVNALLLGDSALYLCASSAWDRPYEQYFGPGTRLTVT.

This clonotype was seen ten or more times. The genes are TRBV7-9 and TRBJ1-1, with D unresolved. Per germline, CDR1 SEHNR and CDR2 FQNEAQ (reference sequence). With 2 bases removed from V and 3 bases from J, the gap between germline ends came to 7 bases. The CDR3 contains 13 residues. The DNA of the CDR3 is TGTGCCAGCAGCTTACATCCAGACACTGAAGCTTTCTTT. The encoded protein is CASSLHPDTEAFF. The full variable domain, with the rest looked up from reference TRBV7-9 and TRBJ1-1, is DTGVSQNPRHKITKRGQNVTFRCDPISEHNRLYWYRQTLGQGPEFLTYFQNEAQLEKSRLLSDRFSAERPKGSFSTLEIQRTEQGDSAMYLCASSLHPDTEAFFGQGTRLTVV.

This clonotype was observed a few times. CDR3 sequence reads: CASSVLHMGQGVHGYTF. CDR3 bases: TGTGCCAGCAGTGTTCTCCACATGGGACAGGGGGTCCATGGCTACACCTTC. The chain employs TRBV25-1 and TRBJ1-2; 11 bases are shared with TRBD1. The germline V gene encodes CDR1 MGHDK and CDR2 SYGVNS. V trimming: 4 bases; J trimming: 6 bases; junction bases outside the gene matches: 13. This CDR3 spans 17 amino acids.

A few counts support this clonotype. The chain carries TRBV10-2 and TRBJ1-5; 7 bases agree with TRBD1. The CDR3 is 14 amino acids. Germline CDR1 and CDR2: WSHSY and SAAADI. J lost 7 bases, V lost 6 bases, and 9 bases had no gene match. CDR3 protein: CASSHKGAWQPQHF. The CDR3 region has the DNA TGCGCCAGCAGCCACAAGGGGGCATGGCAGCCCCAGCATTTT.

The sample holds many counts of this clonotype. CDR3: CASSLEGVRAIEGYEQYF. The DNA of the CDR3 is TGTGCCAGCAGCTTAGAGGGAGTCAGGGCGATCGAGGGGTACGAGCAGTACTTC. The chain carries TRBV7-9 and TRBJ2-7; D may be TRBD1 or TRBD2 (5 bases each). This CDR3 spans 18 amino acids. The germline V gene has CDR1 SEHNR and CDR2 FQNEAQ (reference sequence). V lost 1 base and J 4 bases, leaving 23 bases between the germline ends.